This T cell receptor (beta chain) was identified in a study of CD8+ T cells in alopecia areata. Across the study: Each day, treated patients took oral tofacitinib twice, at 5 to 10 mg per dose.

CDR1 is SQVTM, CDR2 ANQGSEA, per germline. V was clipped by 2 bases and J by 4 bases; unmatched bases: 1. This CDR3 has 13 residues. The study's findings and limits: Tissue-resident alphabeta T cells belonging to normal skin likewise get sequenced within scalp specimens.

After isolation, RNA underwent reverse transcription to generate cDNA as the sequencing template. Here immunoSEQ multiplex PCR was the method, and the copy in TCRdb shows in-frame clones only, minus some. The repertoire includes about 150,000 clones, around 55% of them detected once, and roughly 19% sits in the top ten. Only a few counts were recorded for this clone. Its antigen remains unidentified. J is TRBJ1-2 and V is TRBV29-1; the match to TRBD1 covers 10 bases. The clonotype originates from a human donor with alopecia areata. The sequencing here drew on CD8+ T cells sorted from blood, taken at week 0. DNA of the CDR3: TGCAGCGTTGAAAGACAGGGGGCCTATGGCTACACCTTC. Its protein product is CSVERQGAYGYTF. Full variable domain (missing parts from reference TRBV29-1 and TRBJ1-2): SAVISQKPSRDICQRGTSLTIQCQVDSQVTMMFWYRQQPGQSLTLIATANQGSEATYESGFVIDKFPISRPNLTFSTLTVSNMSPEDSSIYLCSVERQGAYGYTFGSGTRLTVV.